What follows describes a single T cell receptor beta chain. TCRdb's table, derived via immunoSEQ multiplex PCR, lists solely in-frame clones and lacks some. Seen here are 150,000 to 200,000 clones, more than 65% observed once, and the top ten hold approximately 11%. This specimen belongs to a study of blood T cell repertoires in COVID-19. Individuals drawn from approximately 26 US areas were roughly 18 to 100 years old. Germline V lookup: CDR1 MNHNS, CDR2 SASEGT. Trimming removed 3 bases at V and 0 bases at J, with 15 bases between. This CDR3 is 17 amino acids long. The chain combines TRBV6-1 with TRBJ1-5; D possibly corresponds to TRBD1 (5 bases). This TCR was sampled from a man aged 45-60 years who had recovered from COVID-19. What was sequenced was PBMCs or T cells enriched from blood (not recorded which). CDR3 DNA sequence: TGTGCCAGCAGTGACAACTTAGGGGTCTATAGCAATCAGCCCCAGCATTTT. This gives the protein CASSDNLGVYSNQPQHF.